This TCR beta chain was sequenced during a study of T cell changes during pregnancy in multiple sclerosis. The CDR3 contains 18 residues. The trim removed 4 bases at V and 1 base at J, leaving 11 bases unmatched. Germline V lookup: CDR1 SGHDN, CDR2 FVKESK. TCRdb's copy holds only in-frame clones and misses some; the assay was immunoSEQ multiplex PCR. The table records approximately 60,000 clones, around 93% of them present only once. Source: peripheral blood, taken after pregnancy. The chain couples TRBV14 to TRBJ2-1; 9 bases line up with TRBD1. The TCR originated in a female donor in good health, enrolled as a control in a pregnancy study. The CDR3 sequence is CASSPLRTGASSYNEQFF. The CDR3 bases are TGTGCCAGCAGCCCACTTAGGACAGGGGCCTCATCCTACAATGAGCAGTTCTTC. The complete variable domain, with remaining parts taken from reference TRBV14 and TRBJ2-1, reads EAGVTQFPSHSVIEKGQTVTLRCDPISGHDNLYWYRRVMGKEIKFLLHFVKESKQDESGMPNNRFLAERTGGTYSTLKVQPAELEDSGVYFCASSPLRTGASSYNEQFFGPGTRLTVL.